Below, one T cell receptor beta chain is given with its context. Its antigen remains unknown. The data stem from a study of blood T cells in healthy people across ages. Whole-study findings and limits: TCR beta diversity tracked closely with naive T cell percentage. Diversity estimates from one million T cells were considered underestimates.

Isolated per sample were at least 6.5 million PBMCs. There are 12 residues in the CDR3. V was clipped by 7 bases and J by 6 bases; unmatched bases: 7. Germline loops: CDR1 SQVTM, CDR2 ANQGSEA. For the second PCR, which ran for about 7 to 12 cycles, a sample-barcoded 5' primer and a J-beta primer mix were used. A single record per CDR3 protein comes from TCRdb applying MiXCR to the 5' RACE reads. The repertoire holds over 1,300,000 distinct CDR3 sequences, with around 59% as singletons. This clonotype was obtained from a man aged 18 to 29 in good health. The chain joins TRBV29-1 to TRBJ1-1, with 8 bases identical to TRBD1. The sample comprised blood. Here the CDR3 DNA reads TGCAGCGAGAGGACAGGGCCCTCTGAAGCTTTCTTT. This sequence encodes CSERTGPSEAFF.